This record concerns one T cell receptor beta chain sequence. CDR3 size: 21 residues. Germline CDR1 reads MDHEN; CDR2 reads SYDVKM. Trimming took 6 bases from V and 0 from J; bases not matched to a gene: 16. The record originates from a study of blood T cell repertoires in COVID-19. Study in general: Acute-phase and convalescent COVID-19 samples originated in the United States, Italy and Spain. In each case, the material was cDNA or gDNA derived from T cells, B-cell-depleted T cells, or PBMCs.

Original handling: Amplification of reference gene primers was used by the study to estimate nucleated cell counts. Generated by immunoSEQ multiplex PCR, the TCRdb table keeps only in-frame clones and is missing some. V and J calls and clone size follow that table, whereas D and trimming were derived from the DNA. The sample consists of more than 85,000 clones, approximately 85% of them appearing once. This receptor was taken from a woman aged 55 to 70 with acute or convalescent COVID-19. Sequencing was performed on peripheral blood. The chain uses TRBV28 and TRBJ2-6; 11 bases are a match to TRBD1. CDR3 nucleotide sequence: TGTGCCAGCAGCCCGCCGGGACAGGGGGTCCTATTAAGCTCTGGGGCCAACGTCCTGACTTTC. Residues: CASSPPGQGVLLSSGANVLTF. The full variable domain, with the rest looked up from reference TRBV28 and TRBJ2-6, is DVKVTQSSRYLVKRTGEKVFLECVQDMDHENMFWYRQDPGLGLRLIYFSYDVKMKEKGDIPEGYSVSREKKERFSLILESASTNQTSMYLCASSPPGQGVLLSSGANVLTFGAGSRLTVL.